This passage covers 21 T cell receptor beta chains from one sample sequenced in a study of shared clonotypes between healthy human individuals. TCRdb keeps only in-frame clones here, not all; method: immunoSEQ multiplex PCR. The data hold roughly 1,500,000 clones, with 95% to 99% observed a single time. The sample consisted of naive CD4+ T cells sorted from blood. The subset was: CD45RA+ positively selected. Receptors were obtained from a young man in good health.

The chain uses TRBV6-6 and TRBJ2-3; 7 bases agree with TRBD1. V dropped 5 bases and J dropped 4; count of bases not matched to a gene: 9. Germline values: CDR1 MNHNY, CDR2 SVGAGI (reference sequence). There are 15 residues in the CDR3. CDR3 loop: CASSKRQGVADTQYF. CDR3 sequence (DNA): TGTGCCAGCAGTAAACGACAGGGAGTGGCAGATACGCAGTATTTT.

This chain links TRBV27 with TRBJ1-2, with TRBD1 matching 10 bases. The CDR3 extends over 14 amino acids. V lost 4 bases, J lost 7 bases, and 6 bases stayed unmatched. The V gene's germline CDR1 is MNHEY and CDR2 SMNVEV (reference sequence). The CDR3 nucleotides are TGTGCCAGCAGTTACCGGGACAGGGGATTTGGCTACACCTTC. Translation gives CASSYRDRGFGYTF.

The chain employs TRBV5-4 and TRBJ1-4, with no clear D. This CDR3 is 13 amino acids long. CDR1 is SGHNT and CDR2 is YYREEE in the germline V gene (reference sequence). V was pared by 0 bases and J by 4 bases, with 4 bases between. The CDR3 reads CASSLELNEKLFF. The CDR3 region has the DNA TGTGCCAGCAGCTTGGAACTTAATGAAAAACTGTTTTTT.

This clone appeared a single time. The chain recombines TRBV28 with TRBJ2-5; D may be TRBD2 (6 bases). The V gene's germline CDR1 is MDHEN and CDR2 SYDVKM. CDR3 length: 14 residues. V lost 1 base to trimming and J lost 5 bases, with 11 bases between them. CDR3 in DNA: TGTGCCAGCAGTTTATTGGGACGGGAGGAGACCCAGTACTTC. Encoded protein: CASSLLGREETQYF.

This rearrangement joins TRBV30 to TRBJ2-7; 8 nucleotides agree with TRBD1. CDR1 and CDR2 (germline): GTSNPN, SVGIG (reference sequence). V lost 2 bases to trimming and J lost 2 bases; unmatched junction nucleotides: 8. The CDR3 extends over 15 amino acids. In nucleotides, the CDR3 is TGTGCCTGGAGTAAGGGCAGGGGGCCGCCCTACGAGCAGTACTTC. It translates to CAWSKGRGPPYEQYF.

V usage is TRBV6-6 and J usage is TRBJ2-1; TRBD2 aligns across 9 bases. V lost 5 bases and J lost 6; bases outside the gene matches: 11. This CDR3 has 16 residues. Germline assignment: CDR1 MNHNY and CDR2 SVGAGI (reference sequence). For the CDR3, the DNA is TGTGCCAGCAGTGTTATTAGCGGGAGCTTTCTCAATGAGCAGTTCTTC. It codes for CASSVISGSFLNEQFF.

The V call is TRBV5-1, the J call TRBJ2-1; D uncertain. The germline CDR1 and CDR2 sequences are SGHRS and YFSETQ. Between the trimmed V and J ends, which lost 0 bases and 0 bases, there was a span of 10 bases. The CDR3 is made up of 16 amino acids. The CDR3 sequence is CASSLAPPSSYNEQFF. CDR3 nucleotides: TGCGCCAGCAGCTTGGCCCCTCCCAGCTCCTACAATGAGCAGTTCTTC.

On this clone: Other nucleotide sequences from this sample produce the same CDR3. The chain couples TRBV7-9 to TRBJ1-1, with a tentative D call TRBD1 (6 bases). Germline assignment: CDR1 SEHNR and CDR2 FQNEAQ (reference sequence). V lost 2 bases and J lost 1, with 8 bases in between. The length of the CDR3 is 14 residues. CDR3 protein: CASSLQGPNTEAFF. DNA of the CDR3: TGTGCCAGCAGCTTACAGGGGCCGAACACTGAAGCTTTCTTT.

The CDR3 loop is CASSLGPGRSGETQYF. DNA of the CDR3: TGTGCCAGCAGCTTAGGACCCGGGAGATCGGGGGAGACCCAGTACTTC. The V gene is TRBV7-6, the J gene TRBJ2-5; possible D gene TRBD2, 6 bases. Germline V lookup: CDR1 SGHVS, CDR2 FNYEAQ. V lost 1 base and J lost 5, with 17 bases in between. CDR3 size: 16 residues.

The chain couples TRBV2 to TRBJ1-3, with a weak D call TRBD1 (5 bases). This CDR3 has 14 residues. CDR1 SNHLY and CDR2 FYNNEI come from the germline V gene. Between the trimmed V and J ends, which lost 3 bases and 7 bases, there was a span of 13 bases. CDR3 in amino acids: CASSDRGDLNTIYF. The DNA of the CDR3 is TGTGCCAGCAGTGATCGAGGGGACTTGAACACCATATATTTT.

This chain joins TRBV11-2 and TRBJ2-5, with 12 bases fitting TRBD1. This CDR3 has 17 residues. V gave up 1 base and J gave up 4 bases; unmatched junction bases: 7. Per the germline V gene, CDR1 is SGHAT and CDR2 is FQNNGV. The CDR3, as DNA: TGTGCCAGCAGCTTAGGACAAGGGACAGGGGGCGGAGAGACCCAGTACTTC. Amino acids: CASSLGQGTGGGETQYF.

V gene TRBV7-9 combines with J gene TRBJ2-2, with 10 bases fitting TRBD2. The CDR3 consists of 17 residues. Trimming cost V 4 bases and J 6 bases; bases outside gene matches: 11. Per the germline V gene, CDR1 is SEHNR and CDR2 is FQNEAQ (reference sequence). The CDR3 protein is CASSYRASGRGAGELFF. CDR3 DNA: TGTGCCAGCAGCTATAGGGCTAGCGGGAGAGGCGCCGGGGAGCTGTTTTTT. Looking up the rest from reference TRBV7-9 and TRBJ2-2 gives the full variable domain: DTGVSQNPRHKITKRGQNVTFRCDPISEHNRLYWYRQTLGQGPEFLTYFQNEAQLEKSRLLSDRFSAERPKGSFSTLEIQRTEQGDSAMYLCASSYRASGRGAGELFFGEGSRLTVL.

The CDR3 DNA is TGTGCCAGCAGCCACCTACAGGGGGGCTATGGCTACACCTTC. Its protein is CASSHLQGGYGYTF. V is TRBV6-5 and J is TRBJ1-2; 8 nucleotides line up with TRBD1. Trimming at V came to 6 bases and at J to 4 bases, leaving 7 bases not matched to a gene. The germline CDR1 and CDR2 sequences are MNHEY and SVGAGI. This CDR3 is 14 amino acids long.

The rearrangement links TRBV28 to TRBJ2-2; D is ambiguous. V gave up 3 bases and J gave up 7 bases, with 12 bases separating them. Germline lookup yields CDR1 MDHEN and CDR2 SYDVKM. CDR3 length: 14 amino acids. For the CDR3, the DNA is TGTGCCAGCAGTTTTCTAATCAAGGGCGGGGAGCTGTTTTTT. Amino acids: CASSFLIKGGELFF.

This chain uses TRBV29-1 with TRBJ2-1; possible D gene TRBD2, 6 bases. V dropped 0 bases and J dropped 12 bases, with 12 bases sitting between them. The CDR3 has 12 residues. The germline V gene encodes CDR1 SQVTM and CDR2 ANQGSEA. The CDR3 sequence: CSVEDGTYGQFF. The CDR3 bases are TGCAGCGTTGAAGACGGGACTTATGGGCAGTTCTTC.

J is TRBJ2-3 and V is TRBV9; 8 bases fit TRBD2. The CDR3 is 15 amino acids. The V gene's germline CDR1 is SGDLS and CDR2 YYNGEE. The V and J ends lost 4 bases and 2 bases, in that order; junction bases with no gene match: 6. CDR3 loop: CASSKGLGITDTQYF. CDR3 nucleotide sequence: TGTGCCAGCAGCAAGGGACTAGGGATCACAGATACGCAGTATTTT.

This clone showed up just once. V gene TRBV28 combines with J gene TRBJ2-3; the D is unclear. V lost 7 bases and J lost 7, with 18 bases in between. This CDR3 is 14 amino acids long. CDR1 MDHEN and CDR2 SYDVKM come from the germline V gene. CDR3: CASTTGEVRNTQYF. The CDR3 nucleotides are TGTGCCAGCACCACCGGAGAGGTGAGGAATACGCAGTATTTT.

The gene calls are TRBV18 and TRBJ2-2; D call uncertain. CDR1 is KGHSH and CDR2 is LQKENI in the germline V gene. The germline V and J ends were trimmed by 5 bases and 3 bases, with 10 bases remaining between them. This CDR3 spans 14 amino acids. Here the CDR3 reads CASSSVRDTGELFF. The CDR3 region has the DNA TGTGCCAGCTCATCCGTACGGGACACCGGGGAGCTGTTTTTT. The full variable domain, in which reference TRBV18 and TRBJ2-2 provide the parts outside the CDR3, is NAGVMQNPRHLVRRRGQEARLRCSPMKGHSHVYWYRQLPEEGLKFMVYLQKENIIDESGMPKERFSAEFPKEGPSILRIQQVVRGDSAAYFCASSSVRDTGELFFGEGSRLTVL.

The chain employs TRBV7-3 and TRBJ2-6; 7 bases map to TRBD1. The J segment lost 1 base and the V segment lost 5 bases, leaving 8 bases of the junction unmatched. The CDR3 consists of 17 residues. CDR1 SGHTA and CDR2 FQGTGA come from the germline V gene. DNA of the CDR3: TGTGCCAGCAGCAAAACAGGGGAGAGGTCTGGGGCCAACGTCCTGACTTTC. This gives the protein CASSKTGERSGANVLTF.

The rearrangement uses TRBV2 and TRBJ2-1, with a possible D match to TRBD2 (6 bases). This CDR3 is 15 amino acids long. Germline assignment: CDR1 SNHLY and CDR2 FYNNEI. V dropped 0 bases and J dropped 6 bases, with 12 bases sitting between them. The CDR3 coding sequence is TGTGCCAGCAGTGAAGCGGCGGGACGAGTCAATGAGCAGTTCTTC. Encoded protein: CASSEAAGRVNEQFF.

V and J are TRBV4-3 and TRBJ2-2; 8 bases fit TRBD2. This CDR3 has 17 residues. J gave up 1 base and V 0 bases, and 4 bases lay outside the gene matches. Per germline, CDR1 LGHNA and CDR2 YSLEER. The CDR3 DNA sequence: TGCGCCAGCAGCCAAGAACTAGCGGTTATGAACACCGGGGAGCTGTTTTTT. Its protein product is CASSQELAVMNTGELFF.